This section outlines one TCR beta chain sequence together with its context. The data were produced by immunoSEQ multiplex PCR, yet TCRdb's version contains in-frame clones alone and is incomplete. Of approximately 100,000 clones listed, 96% are singletons. These data come from a study of technical replicates of blood from a few donors. In germline, CDR1 is MDHEN, CDR2 SYDVKM. There are 16 residues in the CDR3. The J segment lost 4 bases and the V segment lost 5 bases, leaving 10 bases of the junction unmatched. The V and J genes are TRBV28 and TRBJ2-1, with TRBD2 identical over 8 bases. Sequenced material: T cells isolated from PBMCs. This receptor was taken from a human donor in good health. The CDR3 coding sequence is TGTGCCAGCAGTGGGGGGACTAGAAGTTCGTACAATGAGCAGTTCTTC. Translation: CASSGGTRSSYNEQFF.